This is a list of T cell receptor beta chains from one sample in a study of identical twins. TCRdb passed the 5' RACE reads through MiXCR, listing each CDR3 protein once. The sample shows 410,000 or so distinct CDR3 sequences, roughly 20% of them seen only once. The sample consisted of naive T cells sorted from blood. The receptor set was obtained from a man aged 45 to 65 in good health. Each CDR3 is given with its conserved first and last residue. Fields, in order: V gene, CDR3 protein.

v_gene: TRBV9
CDR3aa: CASSASGRDTDTQYF

v_gene: TRBV7-6
CDR3aa: CASSLVVADTQYF

v_gene: TRBV6-1
CDR3aa: CASSSRPGTRGVVEQFF

v_gene: TRBV28
CDR3aa: CASNIGGSQPQHF

v_gene: TRBV4-2
CDR3aa: CASSQGTGMNQPQHF

v_gene: TRBV4-1
CDR3aa: CASSQGQGYGYTF

v_gene: TRBV10-3
CDR3aa: CATGTSDANEQFF

v_gene: TRBV20-1
CDR3aa: CSARSVRGEGVSDYEQYF

v_gene: TRBV6-1
CDR3aa: CASSRDSSGANVLTF

v_gene: TRBV20-1
CDR3aa: CSAGSEGDTQYF

v_gene: TRBV7-3
CDR3aa: CASSLGTGGGTEAFF

v_gene: TRBV20-1
CDR3aa: CSALSGRGYNEQFF

v_gene: TRBV6-2/TRBV6-3
CDR3aa: CASSYFTSGGQPETDTQYF

v_gene: TRBV7-7
CDR3aa: CASSLLEGNEQFF

v_gene: TRBV5-1
CDR3aa: CASSEGLADTGELFF